The clone carrying this T cell receptor beta chain was counted only a few times. The data were taken from a study of cytomegalovirus exposure and HLA in healthy donors. The PCR was carried out with 60 Vbeta primers and 13 Jbeta primers. Produced via immunoSEQ multiplex PCR; TCRdb's table is partial and in-frame only. This sample has about 210,000 clones, with approximately 86% found just once. What was sequenced was PBMCs. The receptor was derived from a woman in her twenties or thirties in good health and CMV-seronegative.

CDR3 nucleotide sequence: TGCGCCAGCAGCTTGGTTGGGGCGGAGGGCTACACCTTC. Translated: CASSLVGAEGYTF. The chain couples TRBV5-1 to TRBJ1-2; D may be TRBD1 (5 bases). Germline V gene lookup returns CDR1 SGHRS and CDR2 YFSETQ. V dropped 0 bases and J dropped 8 bases, with 11 bases sitting between them. The CDR3 extends over 13 amino acids.